This T cell receptor beta chain was documented in a study of blood T cell repertoires in COVID-19. Generated by immunoSEQ multiplex PCR, the TCRdb table keeps only in-frame clones and is missing some. This sample has 300,000 to 350,000 clones, with around 89% found just once. This clone was recorded a few times. Seattle cases were enrolled at active infection and followed longitudinally. Between the trimmed V and J ends, which lost 4 bases and 7 bases, there was a span of 14 bases. The germline CDR1 and CDR2 sequences are SGHRS and YFSETQ. There are 14 residues in the CDR3. This clonotype was obtained from a woman in her 30s with COVID-19, enrolled during active disease. The genes are TRBV5-1 and TRBJ2-2, with a possible D match to TRBD1 (6 bases). The sample taken for sequencing was peripheral blood. Written as DNA, the CDR3 is TGCGCCAGCAGCCAGAGACAGGCTCACGGGGAGCTGTTTTTT. It specifies CASSQRQAHGELFF.